A single sample is the source of the 10 T cell receptor beta chains below, sequenced in a study of human T cells and chemical hapten exposure. MiXCR, run by TCRdb on the RACE reads, gives a single entry per CDR3 protein. Found here are some 96,000 distinct CDR3 sequences, about a tenth of them singletons; the top ten hold approximately 2.2%. Time point here: patch test 2, 6 weeks after DPC sensitization. Treatment described: therapeutic diphenylcyclopropenone sensitization with weekly scalp DPC. Sequenced material: whole blood, taken in connection with sensitization to the hapten diphenylcyclopropenone (DPC). Every receptor here comes from a middle-aged woman with alopecia areata. Some clones in this sample may be carry-over from other donors' samples.

This clonotype has a count of ten or more. The chain recombines TRBV5-1 with TRBJ2-4, with D tentatively TRBD2 (5 bases). The CDR3 is made up of 15 amino acids. V was pared by 0 bases and J by 6 bases, with 13 bases between. Germline V gene data show CDR1 as SGHRS and CDR2 as YFSETQ. The CDR3 DNA follows: TGCGCCAGCAGCTTGGAGCTAGCCGCGATAAACATTCAGTACTTC. It encodes CASSLELAAINIQYF.

The table lists this clonotype with a few counts. The rearrangement links TRBV24-1 to TRBJ1-2; D gene ambiguous. CDR1 and CDR2 from the germline V gene are KGHDR and SFDVKD. This CDR3 has 14 residues. Trimming removed 4 bases at V and 4 bases at J, with 12 bases between. The DNA of the CDR3 is TGTGCCACCAGTGACCCCGGACGGATCTATGGCTACACCTTC. Translation gives CATSDPGRIYGYTF.

Ten or more counts support this clonotype. J is TRBJ1-6 and V is TRBV27; 8 bases map to TRBD1. This CDR3 contains 14 residues. From germline, CDR1 is MNHEY and CDR2 SMNVEV (reference sequence). J was trimmed by 13 bases and V by 2 bases; bases with no gene match: 7. CDR3 in DNA: TGTGCCAGCAGTTTAGGACAGGGAGTGGGGCCCCTCCACTTT. Translated: CASSLGQGVGPLHF.

The V gene is TRBV3-1, the J gene TRBJ2-1; D call uncertain. The CDR3 runs to 12 residues. The V end was cut by 1 base, the J end by 8 bases, with 6 bases between. CDR1 LGHDT and CDR2 YNNKEL come from the germline V gene (reference sequence). The CDR3 is CASSQAGHEQFF. CDR3 nucleotides: TGTGCCAGCAGCCAAGCGGGCCATGAGCAGTTCTTC.

This clonotype was picked up a small number of times. The chain couples TRBV27 to TRBJ2-1; 8 positions agree with TRBD1. The CDR3 has 15 amino acids. Per germline, CDR1 MNHEY and CDR2 SMNVEV (reference sequence). With V trimmed by 7 bases and J by 0 bases, 5 bases remained unmatched. CDR3 sequence reads: CASNPQGASYNEQFF. The CDR3 coding sequence is TGTGCCAGCAACCCCCAGGGGGCCTCCTACAATGAGCAGTTCTTC.

This clonotype was found many times. This chain uses TRBV10-3 with TRBJ2-1; D gene ambiguous. In germline, CDR1 is ENHRY, CDR2 SYGVKD. The CDR3 has 10 amino acids. V lost 3 bases and J 9 bases, leaving 3 bases between the germline ends. CDR3 sequence (DNA): TGTGCCATCAGTGATGGTGAGCAGTTCTTC. Its translation: CAISDGEQFF.

The sample holds many counts of this clonotype. J is TRBJ1-4 and V is TRBV4-1; 8 bases match TRBD1. CDR3 size: 16 residues. V lost 5 bases to trimming and J lost 0 bases; unmatched junction nucleotides: 5. Germline CDR1 is MGHRA and CDR2 is YSYEKL. CDR3 bases: TGCGCCAGCAGCTCCGGACAGGGACCAACTAATGAAAAACTGTTTTTT. It encodes CASSSGQGPTNEKLFF.

This clonotype was seen many times. The rearrangement joins TRBV27 to TRBJ2-3, with no clear D. V was shortened by 5 bases and J by 6 bases, with 9 bases between the two germline ends. The CDR3 sequence is 12 residues long. CDR1 and CDR2 from the germline V gene are MNHEY and SMNVEV (reference sequence). CDR3 sequence reads: CASSRLTDTQYF. Written as DNA, the CDR3 is TGTGCCAGCAGTCGGCTGACCGATACGCAGTATTTT.

In its sample, this clonotype was seen many times. The rearrangement uses TRBV4-2 and TRBJ2-5, with 7 bases that match TRBD2. Per germline, CDR1 LGHNA and CDR2 YNFKEQ. V shed 4 bases, J shed 1 base, and the junction held 12 bases outside the gene matches. CDR3 size: 17 residues. The CDR3 is CASSPPDWEGRQETQYF. DNA for the CDR3: TGTGCCAGCAGCCCCCCGGATTGGGAGGGCCGCCAAGAGACCCAGTACTTC.

In this sample, this clonotype turned up many times. This chain joins TRBV28 and TRBJ2-7; no definite D call. This CDR3 contains 13 residues. Germline CDR1 reads MDHEN; CDR2 reads SYDVKM. V lost 5 bases and J lost 0, with 8 bases in between. Here the CDR3 reads CASSPSVSYEQYF. CDR3 DNA: TGTGCCAGCAGTCCTTCTGTCTCCTACGAGCAGTACTTC. Variable domain in full (rest from reference TRBV28 and TRBJ2-7): DVKVTQSSRYLVKRTGEKVFLECVQDMDHENMFWYRQDPGLGLRLIYFSYDVKMKEKGDIPEGYSVSREKKERFSLILESASTNQTSMYLCASSPSVSYEQYFGPGTRLTVT.